This T cell receptor beta chain was sequenced for a study of blood T cell repertoires in COVID-19. Study-wide background: Donors in the United States, Italy and Spain gave samples during acute or convalescent COVID-19.

Libraries were prepared by immunoSEQ multiplex PCR; TCRdb keeps only in-frame clonotypes and omits some of them. The sample yields about 180,000 clones, roughly nine tenths seen once. This receptor was identified in a woman aged 40 to 50 with acute COVID-19. What was sequenced was PBMCs or T cells enriched from blood (not recorded which).

The CDR3: CASSLVGRRKDGYTF. CDR3 bases: TGTGCCAGCAGCTTAGTGGGGCGACGTAAAGATGGCTACACCTTC. The rearrangement joins TRBV13 to TRBJ1-2; possible D gene TRBD1, 5 bases. The V and J ends lost 1 base and 6 bases respectively, with 15 bases between them. The CDR3 has 15 amino acids. Germline values: CDR1 PRHDT, CDR2 FYEKMQ (reference sequence).